The source of this T cell receptor beta chain is a study of OX40 agonist ivuxolimab in advanced cancers. The length of the CDR3 is 14 residues. Germline CDR1 is GTSNPN and CDR2 is SVGIG (reference sequence). Losses at the gene ends were 4 bases for V and 0 bases for J; bases not matched to a gene: 3. The assay was immunoSEQ multiplex PCR, and TCRdb's table has in-frame clones only and misses some. The data contain 65,000 to 90,000 clones, roughly nine tenths of them singletons. V is TRBV30 and J is TRBJ2-3, with 8 bases aligning to TRBD2. The sample consisted of CD4+ or CD8+ T cells sorted from blood, taken in a trial of the OX40 agonist ivuxolimab. The origin of this receptor is an adult with an advanced solid tumor such as melanoma, head and neck, liver or kidney cancer. The CDR3 sequence: CAWILAASTDTQYF. In nucleotides, the CDR3 is TGTGCCTGGATACTAGCGGCTAGCACAGATACGCAGTATTTT.